Following are 14 T cell receptor beta chains from one sample sequenced in a study of PD-L1 blockade in urothelial cancer. This sample's time point: peripheral blood 6 weeks after treatment start. Method: immunoSEQ multiplex PCR; TCRdb's copy keeps in-frame clones and lacks some. The sample includes 15,000 to 20,000 clones, about four fifths of them seen just once. The sequenced sample was PBMCs, obtained around atezolizumab (anti-PD-L1) treatment. All receptors come from a man aged 50 to 59 with urothelial cancer.

The V call is TRBV11-3, the J call TRBJ2-5; the match to TRBD2 covers 14 bases. Germline V lookup: CDR1 SGHNT, CDR2 YENEEA. This CDR3 contains 17 residues. Trimming at V came to 5 bases and at J to 4 bases, leaving 9 bases not matched to a gene. CDR3: CASSPGLAGGSGETQYF. Written as DNA, the CDR3 is TGTGCCAGCAGCCCTGGACTAGCGGGGGGTTCGGGAGAGACCCAGTACTTC.

The chain combines TRBV6-6 with TRBJ1-4, with D possibly matching TRBD1 (5 bases). The germline CDR1 and CDR2 sequences are MNHNY and SVGAGI (reference sequence). Between the trimmed V and J ends, which lost 7 bases and 2 bases, there was a span of 14 bases. The CDR3 is 15 amino acids. The CDR3 DNA reads as TGTGCCAGCATCAACTCGGGGGTGACTAATGAAAAACTGTTTTTT. Translation: CASINSGVTNEKLFF.

The genes are TRBV5-4 and TRBJ1-6; D call uncertain. Trimming took 1 base from V and 6 from J, leaving 11 bases between them. The CDR3 is made up of 15 amino acids. Germline V gives CDR1 SGHNT, CDR2 YYREEE (reference sequence). CDR3 nucleotide sequence: TGTGCCAGCAGCTTGTCTCCGGGGAGTAATTCACCCCTCCACTTT. Amino acids: CASSLSPGSNSPLHF.

This clone appeared a few times. The V and J genes are TRBV10-3 and TRBJ2-1; TRBD2 matches at 10 bases. The CDR3 covers 14 residues. From germline, CDR1 is ENHRY and CDR2 SYGVKD. Trimming took 7 bases from V and 5 from J; bases not matched to a gene: 5. CDR3 region: CAIKGTSANNEQFF. CDR3 coding DNA: TGTGCCATCAAGGGGACTAGCGCGAACAATGAGCAGTTCTTC.

Comment on this clone: The same CDR3 can be traced to other DNA sequences in this sample. The chain couples TRBV18 to TRBJ1-1, with D unresolved. The CDR3 runs to 13 residues. Between the trimmed V and J ends, which lost 1 base and 5 bases, there was a span of 8 bases. Germline V lookup: CDR1 KGHSH, CDR2 LQKENI. CDR3 in amino acids: CASSPQGGTEAFF. In nucleotides, the CDR3 is TGTGCCAGCTCACCACAGGGAGGTACTGAAGCTTTCTTT.

The genes are TRBV18 and TRBJ2-2, with no clear D. Trimming stripped 1 base from V and 4 bases from J, with 7 bases between. The length of the CDR3 is 14 residues. Germline assignment: CDR1 KGHSH and CDR2 LQKENI. The DNA for the CDR3 is TGTGCCAGCTCACCACTTAGGAGCACCGGGGAGCTGTTTTTT. This translates into CASSPLRSTGELFF.

The chain combines TRBV5-1 with TRBJ2-7; tentatively, D is TRBD1 (5 bases). Germline lookup yields CDR1 SGHRS and CDR2 YFSETQ. This CDR3 has 15 residues. V lost 4 bases, J lost 2 bases, and 16 bases lay in between. This CDR3 reads CASSLAYQGTYEQYF. In nucleotides, the CDR3 is TGCGCCAGCAGCCTGGCCTATCAGGGAACCTACGAGCAGTACTTC.

This chain connects TRBV13 to TRBJ2-7; D possibly corresponds to TRBD2 (7 bases). CDR3 length: 15 amino acids. CDR1 is PRHDT, CDR2 FYEKMQ, per germline (reference sequence). V was pared by 1 base and J by 4 bases, with 14 bases between. The CDR3, as DNA: TGTGCCAGCAGCTTAGAGAAGGGGGGGACATACGAGCAGTACGTC. It encodes CASSLEKGGTYEQYV.

A single count supports this clone. The chain has TRBV25-1 and TRBJ1-1; D might be TRBD1 (6 bases). The V end lost 6 bases, the J end lost 2 bases, and 16 bases lay between the germline ends. The CDR3 extends over 15 amino acids. The germline V gene encodes CDR1 MGHDK and CDR2 SYGVNS. CDR3 sequence: CASSYPGQTNTEAFF. As DNA, the CDR3 is TGTGCCAGCAGCTACCCAGGACAGACCAACACTGAAGCTTTCTTT.

CDR3 DNA sequence: TGTGCCAGCAGATCATGGGAGGGTGACAATGAGCAGTTCTTC. It specifies CASRSWEGDNEQFF. V and J are TRBV27 and TRBJ2-1; the match to TRBD2 covers 7 bases. V lost 6 bases and J lost 5; bases outside the gene matches: 7. CDR1 is MNHEY and CDR2 is SMNVEV in the germline V gene (reference sequence). This CDR3 is built from 14 residues.

The chain has TRBV11-2 and TRBJ1-1; D ambiguous. The germline V gene has CDR1 SGHAT and CDR2 FQNNGV. Trimming stripped 5 bases from V and 2 bases from J, with 9 bases between. CDR3 length: 13 residues. The CDR3 bases are TGTGCCAGCAGCCTCCGGGAAAACACTGAAGCTTTCTTT. This translates into CASSLRENTEAFF.

This chain joins TRBV7-2 and TRBJ2-2, with D uncertain. The CDR3 is made up of 12 amino acids. V lost 2 bases to trimming and J lost 8 bases, with 6 bases between them. Germline-derived CDR1 and CDR2 are SGHTA and FQGNSA. CDR3 sequence reads: CASSLPVGELFF. The CDR3 nucleotides are TGTGCCAGCAGCTTACCCGTAGGGGAGCTGTTTTTT.

The rearrangement uses TRBV18 and TRBJ2-4; TRBD2 might be the D (5 bases). Germline V CDR1 and CDR2: KGHSH, LQKENI. This CDR3 is built from 15 residues. V was shortened by 3 bases and J by 6 bases, with 15 bases between the two germline ends. CDR3 amino acids: CASSPFIGIGNIQYF. CDR3 in DNA: TGTGCCAGCTCACCTTTCATCGGGATAGGAAACATTCAGTACTTC.

The chain combines TRBV7-2 with TRBJ2-7; 7 nucleotides line up with TRBD2. V lost 5 bases to trimming and J lost 2 bases; unmatched junction nucleotides: 12. The length of the CDR3 is 16 residues. From germline, CDR1 is SGHTA and CDR2 FQGNSA. CDR3 in DNA: TGTGCCAGCAGCCTAAAAAGTACTAGCGTAACCTACGAGCAGTACTTC. Translated, it gives CASSLKSTSVTYEQYF.